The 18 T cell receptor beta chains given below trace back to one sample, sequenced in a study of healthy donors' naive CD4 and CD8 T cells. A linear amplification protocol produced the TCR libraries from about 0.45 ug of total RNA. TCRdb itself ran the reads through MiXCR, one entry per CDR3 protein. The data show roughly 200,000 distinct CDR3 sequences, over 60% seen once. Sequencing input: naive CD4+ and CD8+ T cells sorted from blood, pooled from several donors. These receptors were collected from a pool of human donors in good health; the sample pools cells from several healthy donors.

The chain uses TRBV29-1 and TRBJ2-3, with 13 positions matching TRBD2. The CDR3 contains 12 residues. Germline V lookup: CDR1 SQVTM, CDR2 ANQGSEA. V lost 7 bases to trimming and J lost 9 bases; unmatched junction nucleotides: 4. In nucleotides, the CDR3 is TGCAGCGGAGGGACTAGCGGGACGACGCAGTATTTT. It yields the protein CSGGTSGTTQYF.

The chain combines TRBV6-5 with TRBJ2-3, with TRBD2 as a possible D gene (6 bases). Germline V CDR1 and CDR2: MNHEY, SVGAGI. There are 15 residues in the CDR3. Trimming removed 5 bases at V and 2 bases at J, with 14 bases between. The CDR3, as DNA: TGTGCCAGCAGTGCTCCGGGACTTGTCACAGATACGCAGTATTTT. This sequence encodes CASSAPGLVTDTQYF.

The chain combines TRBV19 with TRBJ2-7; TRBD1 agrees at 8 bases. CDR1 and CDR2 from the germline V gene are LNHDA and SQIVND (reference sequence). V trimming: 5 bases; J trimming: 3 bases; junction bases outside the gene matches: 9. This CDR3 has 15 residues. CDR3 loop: CASSFGQGGYYEQYF. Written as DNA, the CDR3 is TGTGCCAGTAGTTTCGGACAGGGTGGTTACTACGAGCAGTACTTC.

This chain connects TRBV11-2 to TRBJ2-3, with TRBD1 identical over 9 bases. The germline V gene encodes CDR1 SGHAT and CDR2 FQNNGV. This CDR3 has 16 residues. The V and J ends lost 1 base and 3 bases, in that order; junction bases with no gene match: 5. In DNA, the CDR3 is TGTGCCAGCAGCTTAGCTGGACAGGGGTTAACAGATACGCAGTATTTT. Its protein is CASSLAGQGLTDTQYF.

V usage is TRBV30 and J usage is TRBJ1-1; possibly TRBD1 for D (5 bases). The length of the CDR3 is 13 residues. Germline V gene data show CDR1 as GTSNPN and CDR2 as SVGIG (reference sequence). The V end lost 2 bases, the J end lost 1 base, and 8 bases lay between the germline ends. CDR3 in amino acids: CAWSRQKNTEAFF. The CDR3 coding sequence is TGTGCCTGGAGTAGACAGAAGAACACTGAAGCTTTCTTT.

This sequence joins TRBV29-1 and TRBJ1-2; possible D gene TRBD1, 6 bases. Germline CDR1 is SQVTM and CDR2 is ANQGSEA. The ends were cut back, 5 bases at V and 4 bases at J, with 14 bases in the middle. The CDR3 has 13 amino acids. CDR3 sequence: CSVYSGAGYGYTF. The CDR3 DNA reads TGCAGCGTTTATTCAGGGGCCGGCTATGGCTACACCTTC. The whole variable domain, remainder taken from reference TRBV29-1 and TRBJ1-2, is SAVISQKPSRDICQRGTSLTIQCQVDSQVTMMFWYRQQPGQSLTLIATANQGSEATYESGFVIDKFPISRPNLTFSTLTVSNMSPEDSSIYLCSVYSGAGYGYTFGSGTRLTVV.

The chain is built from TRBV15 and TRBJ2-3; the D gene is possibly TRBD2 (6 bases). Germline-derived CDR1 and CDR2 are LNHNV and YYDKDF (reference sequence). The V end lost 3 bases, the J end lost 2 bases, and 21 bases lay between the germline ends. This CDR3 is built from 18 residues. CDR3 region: CATSSMRDWTIYTDTQYF. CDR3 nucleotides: TGTGCCACCAGCAGCATGAGGGACTGGACTATATACACAGATACGCAGTATTTT.

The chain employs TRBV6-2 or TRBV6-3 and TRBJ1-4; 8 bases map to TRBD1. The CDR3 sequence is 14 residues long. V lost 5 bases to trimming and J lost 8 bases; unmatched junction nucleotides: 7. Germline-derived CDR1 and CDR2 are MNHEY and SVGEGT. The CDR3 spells CASSHQGAGEKLFF. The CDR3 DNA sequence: TGTGCCAGCAGTCATCAGGGGGCGGGCGAAAAACTGTTTTTT.

The CDR3 reads CASSSGQSSYNEQFF. For the CDR3, the DNA is TGTGCCAGCAGCTCGGGACAGAGCTCCTACAATGAGCAGTTCTTC. V gene TRBV5-5 combines with J gene TRBJ2-1; 7 bases align to TRBD1. The CDR3 contains 15 residues. V trimming: 3 bases; J trimming: 0 bases; junction bases outside the gene matches: 3. The germline V gene has CDR1 SGHKS and CDR2 YYEKEE (reference sequence).

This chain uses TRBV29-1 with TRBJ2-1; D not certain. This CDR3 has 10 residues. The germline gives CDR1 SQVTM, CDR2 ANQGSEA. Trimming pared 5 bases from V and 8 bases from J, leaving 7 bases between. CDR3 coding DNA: TGCAGCGTTAGGGCGGATGAGCAGTTCTTC. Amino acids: CSVRADEQFF.

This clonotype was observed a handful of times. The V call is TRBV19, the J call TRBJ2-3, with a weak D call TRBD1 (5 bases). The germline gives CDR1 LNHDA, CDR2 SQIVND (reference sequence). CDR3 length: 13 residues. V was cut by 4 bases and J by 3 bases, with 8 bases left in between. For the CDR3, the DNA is TGTGCCAGTAGTAAGACAGAAACAGATACGCAGTATTTT. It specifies CASSKTETDTQYF.

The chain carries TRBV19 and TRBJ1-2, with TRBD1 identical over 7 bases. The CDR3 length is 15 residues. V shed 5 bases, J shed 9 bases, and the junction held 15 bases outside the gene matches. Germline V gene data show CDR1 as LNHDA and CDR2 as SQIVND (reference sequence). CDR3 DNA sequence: TGTGCCAGTAGTCTGCCGGGACAGAGCTGGAAAAGCTACACCTTC. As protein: CASSLPGQSWKSYTF.

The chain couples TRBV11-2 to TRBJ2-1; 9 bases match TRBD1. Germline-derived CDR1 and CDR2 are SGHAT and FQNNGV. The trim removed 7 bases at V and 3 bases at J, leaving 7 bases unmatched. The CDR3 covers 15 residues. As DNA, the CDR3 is TGTGCCAGCACCAAAGACAGGGGGGACTACAATGAGCAGTTCTTC. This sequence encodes CASTKDRGDYNEQFF.

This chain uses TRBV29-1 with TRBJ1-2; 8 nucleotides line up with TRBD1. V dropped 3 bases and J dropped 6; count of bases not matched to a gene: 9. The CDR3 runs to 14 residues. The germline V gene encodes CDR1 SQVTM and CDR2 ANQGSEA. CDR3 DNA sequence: TGCAGCGTTGATTGGCAGGGGGCAAGGGATGGCTACACCTTC. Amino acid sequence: CSVDWQGARDGYTF.

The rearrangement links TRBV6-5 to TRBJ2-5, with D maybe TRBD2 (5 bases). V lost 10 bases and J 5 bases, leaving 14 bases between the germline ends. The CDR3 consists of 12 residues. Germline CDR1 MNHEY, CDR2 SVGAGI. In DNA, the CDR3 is TGTGCCACCCGAGGGTATATGGAGACCCAGTACTTC. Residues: CATRGYMETQYF.

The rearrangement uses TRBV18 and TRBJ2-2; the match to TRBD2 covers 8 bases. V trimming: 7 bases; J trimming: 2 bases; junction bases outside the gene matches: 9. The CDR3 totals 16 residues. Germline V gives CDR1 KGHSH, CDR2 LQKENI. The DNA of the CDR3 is TGTGCCAGCTGGGGACTAGTCCTCCCAAACACCGGGGAGCTGTTTTTT. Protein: CASWGLVLPNTGELFF.

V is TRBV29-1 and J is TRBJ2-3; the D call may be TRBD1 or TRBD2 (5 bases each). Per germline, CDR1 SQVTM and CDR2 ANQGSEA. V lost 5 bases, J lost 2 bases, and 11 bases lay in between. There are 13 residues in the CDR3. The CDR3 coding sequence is TGCAGCGTTAAAGGGACCATCACAGATACGCAGTATTTT. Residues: CSVKGTITDTQYF.

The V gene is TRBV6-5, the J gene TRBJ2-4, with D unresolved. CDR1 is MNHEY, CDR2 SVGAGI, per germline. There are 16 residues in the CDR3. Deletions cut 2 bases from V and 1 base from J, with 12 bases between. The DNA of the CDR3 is TGTGCCAGCAGTTACGGGAAGAGCGCGGCCAAAAACATTCAGTACTTC. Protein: CASSYGKSAAKNIQYF.